This entry features one T cell receptor beta chain sequence. Germline CDR1 is LGHNA and CDR2 is YNFKEQ. J was trimmed by 4 bases and V by 0 bases; bases with no gene match: 2. This CDR3 comprises 15 residues. This specimen comes from a study of blood T cell repertoires in COVID-19. Per the authors' pipeline: Amplification from reference gene primers served as the basis for estimated nucleated cell counts. Here immunoSEQ multiplex PCR was the method, and the copy in TCRdb shows in-frame clones only, minus some. The V and J calls and the clone size are those of that table, but D and trimming were determined from the DNA. The data contain over 120,000 clones, 60% to 80% of them singletons. Study members were between roughly 18 and 89 years old and lived in approximately 25 US regions. Resolution of symptoms, clearance, or two negative PCRs was present in recovered Cohort 3 donors.

The clonotype comes from a woman aged 45-59 years who had recovered from COVID-19. The chain carries TRBV4-2 and TRBJ2-3; TRBD2 aligns across 9 bases. The specimen sequenced was PBMCs or T cells enriched from blood (not recorded which). CDR3 in amino acids: CASSQEGGGADTQYF. As DNA, the CDR3 is TGTGCCAGCAGCCAAGAGGGCGGGGGGGCAGATACGCAGTATTTT.